These T cell receptor beta chains were read from a single sample in a study of blood T cell repertoires in COVID-19. Profiled with immunoSEQ multiplex PCR; TCRdb holds only in-frame clones, not every one. The table includes roughly 65,000 clones, over 85% detected once. Sequenced sample: peripheral blood. These receptors all come from a man in his 70s with active COVID-19. The CDR3 runs from the conserved cysteine through the conserved F or W. A D gene is named only where the DNA matches it firmly. Clone size is not always given. Where it is, it says once, few, many or a class for expanded clones.

d_call: .; j_call: TRBJ1-5; clone_size: .; v_call: TRBV6-5; cdr3_nt: TGTGCCAGCAGCAGGGATCTTAGCAATCAGCCCCAGCATTTT; cdr3_aa: CASSRDLSNQPQHF
d_call: TRBD2; j_call: TRBJ2-1; clone_size: once; v_call: TRBV10-3; cdr3_nt: TGTGCCATCAGTGAGTTCGCTAGCGGGGGGGACAATGAGCAGTTCTTC; cdr3_aa: CAISEFASGGDNEQFF
d_call: .; j_call: TRBJ1-1; clone_size: .; v_call: TRBV14; cdr3_nt: TGTGCCAGCAGCCGCGGGATCAACACTGAAGCTTTCTTT; cdr3_aa: CASSRGINTEAFF
d_call: TRBD2; j_call: TRBJ2-1; clone_size: .; v_call: TRBV6-6; cdr3_nt: TGTGCCAGCACCCTTCGGGGAGGGCCTTACAATGAGCAGTTCTTC; cdr3_aa: CASTLRGGPYNEQFF
d_call: TRBD1; j_call: TRBJ2-3; clone_size: .; v_call: TRBV11-2; cdr3_nt: TGTGCCAGCAGCGTTGACAGGGTCACAGATACGCAGTATTTT; cdr3_aa: CASSVDRVTDTQYF
d_call: TRBD2; j_call: TRBJ2-5; clone_size: .; v_call: TRBV7-2; cdr3_nt: TGTGCCAGCAGCCCCCGGGGGGGGCCAGGAGAGACCCAGTACTTC; cdr3_aa: CASSPRGGPGETQYF
d_call: .; j_call: TRBJ2-2; clone_size: .; v_call: TRBV4-1; cdr3_nt: TGCGCCAGCAGCCAAGTTGGACAGAATCTAGGGGAGCTGTTTTTT; cdr3_aa: CASSQVGQNLGELFF
d_call: TRBD1; j_call: TRBJ1-6; clone_size: .; v_call: TRBV4-1; cdr3_nt: TGCGCCAGCAGCCAAGAAGGACAGGGGCTTTCACCCCTCCACTTT; cdr3_aa: CASSQEGQGLSPLHF
d_call: TRBD1; j_call: TRBJ2-5; clone_size: .; v_call: TRBV19; cdr3_nt: TGTGCCAGTTCGACGGGACAGGTCCAAGAGACCCAGTACTTC; cdr3_aa: CASSTGQVQETQYF
d_call: TRBD1; j_call: TRBJ2-5; clone_size: .; v_call: TRBV5-1; cdr3_nt: TGCGCCAGCAGCCCGGACAGGGGAGGAGAGACCCAGTACTTC; cdr3_aa: CASSPDRGGETQYF
d_call: TRBD1; j_call: TRBJ1-2; clone_size: .; v_call: TRBV3-1/TRBV3-2; cdr3_nt: TGTGCCAGCAGCCAACTGCCGACAGGGCCCTTTGGGTATGGCTACACCTTC; cdr3_aa: CASSQLPTGPFGYGYTF
d_call: TRBD2; j_call: TRBJ2-1; clone_size: .; v_call: TRBV2; cdr3_nt: TGTGCCAGCAGTCCAGCTAGCGGGGGGCGGCAGTTCTTC; cdr3_aa: CASSPASGGRQFF
d_call: .; j_call: TRBJ2-1; clone_size: .; v_call: TRBV13; cdr3_nt: TGTGCCAGCAGCTCGGCCCCTCTTCCGGGACACAACTACAATGAGCAGTTCTTC; cdr3_aa: CASSSAPLPGHNYNEQFF
d_call: TRBD2; j_call: TRBJ2-5; clone_size: .; v_call: TRBV7-9; cdr3_nt: TGTGCCAGCTGGAGTAGCGGGGGGGCCCAAGAGACCCAGTACTTC; cdr3_aa: CASWSSGGAQETQYF
d_call: TRBD1; j_call: TRBJ2-7; clone_size: .; v_call: TRBV27; cdr3_nt: TGTGCCAGCAGAGGTGTCAGGGGGCATGAGCAGTACTTC; cdr3_aa: CASRGVRGHEQYF
d_call: .; j_call: TRBJ2-2; clone_size: .; v_call: TRBV12-3/TRBV12-4; cdr3_nt: TGTGCCAGCAGTGCCCAGGCCGGGGAGCTGTTTTTT; cdr3_aa: CASSAQAGELFF
d_call: .; j_call: TRBJ2-1; clone_size: .; v_call: TRBV9; cdr3_nt: TGTGCCAGCACCCCCTTACAGGACAATGAGCAGTTCTTC; cdr3_aa: CASTPLQDNEQFF
d_call: .; j_call: TRBJ1-6; clone_size: .; v_call: TRBV7-9; cdr3_nt: TGTGCCACCGGGGGGGGGACGGTCTCACCCCTCCACTTT; cdr3_aa: CATGGGTVSPLHF
d_call: TRBD2; j_call: TRBJ2-2; clone_size: .; v_call: TRBV19; cdr3_nt: TGTGCCAGTAGCTACGGGGGGACTTCGAACACCGGGGAGCTGTTTTTT; cdr3_aa: CASSYGGTSNTGELFF
d_call: .; j_call: TRBJ1-3; clone_size: once; v_call: TRBV3-1/TRBV3-2; cdr3_nt: TGTGCCAGCAGCTACGGTTCGGGTTGGGACACCATATATTTT; cdr3_aa: CASSYGSGWDTIYF
d_call: .; j_call: TRBJ1-3; clone_size: once; v_call: TRBV6-6; cdr3_nt: TGTGCCAGCAGACAACAGGTTAACTCTGGAAACACCATATATTTT; cdr3_aa: CASRQQVNSGNTIYF
d_call: .; j_call: TRBJ2-1; clone_size: .; v_call: TRBV7-9; cdr3_nt: TGTGCCAGCAGCTCGGGACAACTCCTCCCCGAGCAGTTCTTC; cdr3_aa: CASSSGQLLPEQFF
d_call: .; j_call: TRBJ2-5; clone_size: .; v_call: TRBV27; cdr3_nt: TGTGCCAGCAGTTCACAGGCGATGGGTCAAGAGACCCAGTACTTC; cdr3_aa: CASSSQAMGQETQYF
d_call: TRBD2; j_call: TRBJ2-1; clone_size: .; v_call: TRBV28; cdr3_nt: TGTGCCAGCAGTCCTCCGGGGGCGGGGGGCCACCGTGAGCAGTTCTTC; cdr3_aa: CASSPPGAGGHREQFF